The clone carrying this T cell receptor beta chain was counted only a few times. Antigen unknown. The sample belongs to a study of metastatic and nonmetastatic thyroid tumors. Overall study context: Across peripheral blood and tumor or nodule tissue samples taken from malignant and benign thyroid patients, the repertoires were compared with one another.

Overall study findings and caveats: The study reportedly found significantly higher TCR beta diversity in malignant thyroid tumors than benign nodules, in blood and tumor.

As processed by the authors: A papillary thyroid cancer distant-metastasis classifier was built from CDR3 differences across clinicopathological groups. TCRdb re-analyzed the PCR reads through MiXCR. TCRdb, not the authors, supplied the V and J calls. The sample contains approximately 17,000 clones, under 30% of which appear only once. CDR1 is ENHRY and CDR2 is SYGVKD in the germline V gene. The CDR3 has 14 amino acids. The V end lost 6 bases, the J end lost 6 bases, and 17 bases lay between the germline ends. All patients reached thyroid surgery having received no treatment beforehand. Sequenced input: adjacent normal tissue. This clonotype was sampled from a female donor with papillary thyroid cancer or a benign thyroid nodule (not recorded which). Some clones in this sample may be carry-over from other donors' samples. The gene calls are TRBV10-3 and TRBJ1-1, with D possibly being TRBD1 (6 bases). The CDR3 loop is CAIRQQGIYAEAFF. In DNA form, the CDR3 reads TGTGCCATCAGACAACAGGGAATTTACGCTGAAGCTTTCTTT.